This T cell receptor beta chain was identified during a study of T cells after posttransplantation cyclophosphamide. Sequencing used immunoSEQ multiplex PCR; TCRdb keeps in-frame clones, though not all of them. The sample lists about 5,900 clones; approximately 80% were seen once. Study results and caveats: Donor CD8+ memory clones often dominated recipient blood repertoires at later times. Blood and skin or GI T cell repertoires showed limited TRB overlap.

A marrow graft followed busulfan-fludarabine conditioning, with cyclophosphamide on days +3 and +4. CDR3 length: 20 amino acids. V was clipped by 3 bases and J by 4 bases; unmatched bases: 22. Per the germline V gene, CDR1 is SGHDN and CDR2 is FVKESK. Regarding this clone: Its specificity is unknown.

Source: CD4+ T cells sorted from blood, taken roughly 340 days after allogeneic stem cell transplant with posttransplant cyclophosphamide. V is TRBV14 and J is TRBJ2-7, with 9 bases aligning to TRBD2. This TCR derives from a male patient in his fifties who received an allogeneic stem cell transplant from a related donor and was CMV-positive. A share of the T cells may be of graft donor origin. For the CDR3, the DNA is TGTGCCAGCAGCCATAGGTATCTGAAAGGGGGGAGCGGGAGGTCTTACGAGCAGTACTTC. It specifies CASSHRYLKGGSGRSYEQYF.